This T cell receptor beta chain emerged from a study of CD4 T cells in relation to SARS-CoV-2 and coronaviruses (dated by TCRdb to the early 2020s). Regarding the research as a whole: In the ViraFEST assay, PBMCs were cultured with antigen for nine to ten days, after which TCR beta CDR3s were sequenced to identify clonal expansions specific to the antigen. An HIV-1 Nef peptide pool or a no-peptide culture served as the negative reference condition. HLA restriction was mapped for shared crossreactive spike epitopes using patient-derived lymphoblastoid cell lines. Samples from three pre-COVID donors and the naive versus memory experiments were sequenced with the Adaptive Biotechnologies TCR-sequencing kit; other data were Illumina-based. Memory CD4+ T cell crossreactivity between SARS-CoV-2 and common cold coronavirus spike proteins was assessed at the TCR clonotype level in the study. A different TCR-beta assay, based on Illumina, was used to sequence expansion assays from other donors in the study.

For this clone: Its antigen is currently not known. Base qualities are not at hand, and no much larger clone is one base apart.

V is reduced by 7 bases and J by 0 bases, leaving a spacing of 12 bases between them. The cysteine opens and the phenylalanine closes a CDR3 of 13 amino acids. Only CDR3 DNA remains: 39 bases, in frame from the first base. From the germline V gene, CDR1 is SQVTM and CDR2 is ANQGSEA. CD4+ T cells from unexposed donors were collected before the COVID-19 pandemic (2011-2018). After less than 13 days of culture, CD4+ T cells were isolated with the EasySep CD4+ T cell isolation kit. Unexposed donor CD4+ T cells were tested for reactivity to SARS-CoV-2 S and N and four common cold coronavirus spike pools, as cell number allowed. Each well held roughly 2.1 million PBMCs cultured in IMDM containing about 5% human AB serum and around 10 IU/ml IL-2. Half of the culture medium was replaced with fresh IL-2-containing medium on days 3 and 7. In general, triplicate replicate wells were used for every peptide culture condition. The leukapheresis product used for the unexposed donors was purchased from a commercial source. Ficoll-Paque PLUS gradient centrifugation was used to isolate PBMCs from either whole blood or leukapheresis product. PBMCs were either used fresh in the expansion assay or cryopreserved at -140 degrees C. The QIAamp Micro DNA Kit was used to extract genomic DNA from the CD4+ T cells.

Library preparation used the immunoSEQ multiplex PCR assay. Under the source paper's analysis protocol: During preprocessing, nonproductive sequences were removed, along with CDR3s that did not begin with C, did not end with F or W, or were shorter than 7 amino acids. Antigen-specific clonotypes were called with the MANAFEST web app, based on expansion relative to reference and other culture wells. To be counted as positive, a clone had to show significant expansion compared with the reference culture, at an FDR below 0.05, in 2 of 3 replicate wells. A further requirement for positive clones was significant expansion compared with all other tandem wells, along with an odds ratio above 5. Pairwise Levenshtein distance, computed with the stringdist R package after three terminal residues were trimmed from each end, was used as the measure of CDR3 homology. Here the immuneACCESS table is served through TCRdb, limited to in-frame sequences with V and J called. Missing clones are a known gap in these copies; in checked studies unresolved V genes cover under half, and the rest lacks a known reason. D and trimming come from the DNA, and the V and J calls and clone size come from that table. In this sample the table shows 15,000 to 20,000 clones, about four fifths of which occur a single time. The ten largest make up 30% to 35% of the sample.

The study at large found these results: Significantly weaker SARS-CoV-2-driven expansion was shown by crossreactive clones than by monoreactive clones, consistent with antigenic imprinting. Small numbers of patients and of tested TCRs were a limitation of the study. Since the crossreactivity analysis centred on spike protein, crossreactivity against other viral proteins was not assessed. Memory CD4+ clonotypes crossrecognizing SARS-CoV-2 and at least one common cold coronavirus spike were found in 60% to 75% of donors. No donor contributed both pre-pandemic and post-infection samples, which limited tracing the source of pre-existing responses.

What was sequenced was CD4+ T cells from PBMCs, cultured in vitro. This receptor was taken from a human donor in good health. Here the chain combines TRBV29-1 and TRBJ1-2; TRBD1 is possibly the D segment (6 matching bases). The CDR3 is CSALDSSNYGYTF. The bases are TGCAGCGCCCTGGACAGTTCTAACTATGGCTACACCTTC.